This TCR beta chain originates from a study of blood T cells in healthy people across ages. On this clonotype: What it recognizes is unknown.

General observations from the study: Naive CD4+ cells and diversity were both higher in long-lived donors than in aged donors.

Each donor's blood draw was 8.5 to 10 milliliters of peripheral blood. Researchers report isolating at least 6.5 million PBMCs per sample. Then a second PCR, running roughly 7 to 11 cycles, was carried out with a sample-barcoded 5' primer and a J-beta primer mix. TCRdb reprocessed the 5' RACE reads via MiXCR and lists one record per CDR3 protein. The data contain 800,000 to 1,300,000 distinct CDR3 sequences, under 30% of them singletons. The V and J ends lost 0 bases and 10 bases respectively, with 16 bases between them. Germline V CDR1 and CDR2: DFQATT, SNEGSKA (reference sequence). The CDR3 extends over 14 amino acids. This same sample was also part of a study on T cells of mothers and their children.

V gene TRBV20-1 combines with J gene TRBJ2-1, with D unclear. This receptor was taken from a girl aged 2-9 years in good health. Specimen: blood. In DNA form, the CDR3 reads TGCAGTGCTAGAGACATGTTAGCCCAACGGGAGCAGTTCTTC. Translating it yields CSARDMLAQREQFF.